The rows below give T cell receptor beta chains drawn from one sample of a study of CXCR3-negative and CXCR3-positive naive CD8 T cells. TCRdb reprocessed the 5' RACE reads, keeping one entry per CDR3 protein, no DNA. Its listing shows tens of thousands of distinct CDR3 sequences. Sample: naive CXCR3- CD8+ T cells from blood. All receptors come from a human donor in good health. Some clones in this sample may be carry-over from other donors' samples. The CDR3 runs from the conserved cysteine through the conserved F or W. Fields, in order: J gene, V gene, CDR3 protein.

j_gene: TRBJ2-7
v_gene: TRBV15
CDR3aa: CATSREGPYEQYF

j_gene: TRBJ2-5
v_gene: TRBV15
CDR3aa: CATSPQGERGTQYF

j_gene: TRBJ1-1
v_gene: TRBV5-1
CDR3aa: CASSARGLAEAFF

j_gene: TRBJ2-1
v_gene: TRBV12-3/TRBV12-4
CDR3aa: CASSFLIALSSYNEQFF

j_gene: TRBJ1-2
v_gene: TRBV29-1
CDR3aa: CSVEDGLVARGGYTF

j_gene: TRBJ2-2
v_gene: TRBV27
CDR3aa: CASTSWGTSGNTGELFF

j_gene: TRBJ2-2
v_gene: TRBV12-3/TRBV12-4
CDR3aa: CASSQTGPTGELFF

j_gene: TRBJ2-1
v_gene: TRBV15
CDR3aa: CATSRSSGSPTYNEQFF

j_gene: TRBJ2-7
v_gene: TRBV7-9
CDR3aa: CASSLVHYEQYF

j_gene: TRBJ1-1
v_gene: TRBV7-2
CDR3aa: CASSPWTGLAFF

j_gene: TRBJ1-1
v_gene: TRBV28
CDR3aa: CASRIQRTKNTEAFF

j_gene: TRBJ2-7
v_gene: TRBV29-1
CDR3aa: CSVLRESTYEQYF

j_gene: TRBJ2-1
v_gene: TRBV29-1
CDR3aa: CSVEGEYSSALYNEQFF

j_gene: TRBJ2-7
v_gene: TRBV19
CDR3aa: CASSIRLGTGHYEQYF

j_gene: TRBJ2-7
v_gene: TRBV7-9
CDR3aa: CASSFPGDTYEQYF

j_gene: TRBJ1-1
v_gene: TRBV4-3
CDR3aa: CASSQDSTGTITEAFF

j_gene: TRBJ1-1
v_gene: TRBV6-2/TRBV6-3
CDR3aa: CASSYDRAYEAFF

j_gene: TRBJ2-7
v_gene: TRBV7-6
CDR3aa: CASSPMGGVHEQYF

j_gene: TRBJ1-2
v_gene: TRBV4-1
CDR3aa: CASSPVTGDYGYTF

j_gene: TRBJ2-5
v_gene: TRBV7-7
CDR3aa: CASSLSRNYQETQYF

j_gene: TRBJ2-7
v_gene: TRBV20-1
CDR3aa: CSARTGLSYEQYF

j_gene: TRBJ2-7
v_gene: TRBV28
CDR3aa: CASSRAQGPIYEQYF

j_gene: TRBJ2-7
v_gene: TRBV28
CDR3aa: CASSFDVGQGEHEQYF

j_gene: TRBJ2-3
v_gene: TRBV11-3
CDR3aa: CASSLQGRDRPATDTQYF

j_gene: TRBJ2-7
v_gene: TRBV20-1
CDR3aa: CSAREIASLEQYF

j_gene: TRBJ1-2
v_gene: TRBV30
CDR3aa: CAWSVLPSGDLEGYTF

j_gene: TRBJ2-2
v_gene: TRBV29-1
CDR3aa: CSADRENTGELFF

j_gene: TRBJ2-1
v_gene: TRBV29-1
CDR3aa: CSVAGRGFQHNEQFF

j_gene: TRBJ2-7
v_gene: TRBV28
CDR3aa: CASSQAKASSYEQYF

j_gene: TRBJ2-1
v_gene: TRBV5-1
CDR3aa: CASNRQWEGDNEQFF

j_gene: TRBJ2-1
v_gene: TRBV9
CDR3aa: CASSVGGVQATSYNEQFF

j_gene: TRBJ2-4
v_gene: TRBV18
CDR3aa: CASSPPQEGIQYF

j_gene: TRBJ2-3
v_gene: TRBV14
CDR3aa: CASSYRYDGGDTQYF

j_gene: TRBJ2-1
v_gene: TRBV6-4
CDR3aa: CASSDSRKSSYNEQFF

j_gene: TRBJ2-3
v_gene: TRBV28
CDR3aa: CASSAEGDTQYF

j_gene: TRBJ1-2
v_gene: TRBV6-2/TRBV6-3
CDR3aa: CASNPGRIYGYTF

j_gene: TRBJ1-2
v_gene: TRBV29-1
CDR3aa: CSVGKGVTYGYTF

j_gene: TRBJ1-2
v_gene: TRBV10-3
CDR3aa: CAIRRTGVEDGYTF

j_gene: TRBJ1-6
v_gene: TRBV28
CDR3aa: CASSLPLGQWDYNSPLHF

j_gene: TRBJ2-1
v_gene: TRBV4-1
CDR3aa: CASSQAGLRPYNEQFF

j_gene: TRBJ1-1
v_gene: TRBV3-1
CDR3aa: CASSFEGNTEAFF

j_gene: TRBJ2-7
v_gene: TRBV25-1
CDR3aa: CASSQTGSFYEQYF